These 20 T cell receptor beta chains were all obtained from the same sample, sequenced in a study of OX40 agonist ivuxolimab in advanced cancers. The assay was immunoSEQ multiplex PCR, and TCRdb's table has in-frame clones only and misses some. The sample shows about 13,000 clones, more than 75% of them seen only once. The specimen was CD4+ or CD8+ T cells sorted from blood, collected in a trial of the OX40 agonist ivuxolimab. Receptors originate from an adult with an advanced solid tumor such as melanoma, head and neck, liver or kidney cancer.

The chain combines TRBV7-8 with TRBJ2-1, with TRBD2 identical over 12 bases. Per the germline V gene, CDR1 is SGHVS and CDR2 is FQNEAQ. The CDR3 totals 16 residues. Losses at the gene ends were 5 bases for V and 0 bases for J; bases not matched to a gene: 2. CDR3 sequence (DNA): TGTGCCAGCAGCATGGGACTAGCGGGCTCCTACAATGAGCAGTTCTTC. Translating gives CASSMGLAGSYNEQFF. Complete variable domain (other parts from reference TRBV7-8 and TRBJ2-1): GAGVSQSPRYKVAKRGQDVALRCDPISGHVSLFWYQQALGQGPEFLTYFQNEAQLDKSGLPSDRFFAERPEGSVSTLKIQRTQQEDSAVYLCASSMGLAGSYNEQFFGPGTRLTVL.

By sample fraction, this clone is medium-sized. The genes are TRBV30 and TRBJ2-1; TRBD2 matches at 10 bases. Germline V CDR1 and CDR2: GTSNPN, SVGIG (reference sequence). V lost 4 bases and J lost 10; bases outside the gene matches: 10. CDR3 length: 14 residues. The CDR3 sequence: CAWTASGSPGEQFF. The CDR3, as DNA: TGTGCCTGGACTGCTAGCGGGAGTCCTGGGGAGCAGTTCTTC.

This chain joins TRBV4-3 and TRBJ2-7; 13 nucleotides line up with TRBD2. V lost 3 bases to trimming and J lost 2 bases; unmatched junction nucleotides: 7. CDR3 length: 17 residues. CDR1 and CDR2 from the germline V gene are LGHNA and YSLEER. The chain's CDR3 is CASSQDTSGRGPYEQYF. As DNA, the CDR3 is TGCGCCAGCAGCCAGGATACTAGCGGGAGGGGGCCCTACGAGCAGTACTTC.

This chain links TRBV7-3 with TRBJ2-7; maybe TRBD2 (5 bases). V lost 6 bases and J 2 bases, leaving 14 bases between the germline ends. Germline lookup yields CDR1 SGHTA and CDR2 FQGTGA. The CDR3 is made up of 14 amino acids. The CDR3 region has the DNA TGTGCCAGCAGTGATACAGCCGGGGCCTACGAGCAGTACTTC. This encodes CASSDTAGAYEQYF.

CDR3 nucleotides: TGTGCCAGCAGCCCTCCAACAGGGGACTTCTCTGGAAACACCATATATTTT. This translates into CASSPPTGDFSGNTIYF. The genes are TRBV7-9 and TRBJ1-3, with TRBD1 matching over 7 bases. CDR3 length: 17 residues. Germline assignment: CDR1 SEHNR and CDR2 FQNEAQ (reference sequence). V lost 5 bases and J lost 0; bases outside the gene matches: 10.

Only one count was recorded for this clone. The chain couples TRBV11-1 to TRBJ2-4; perhaps TRBD1 as D (6 bases). The germline V gene encodes CDR1 SGHAT and CDR2 FQDESV (reference sequence). V lost 5 bases to trimming and J lost 0 bases, with 14 bases between them. The CDR3 covers 16 residues. CDR3 amino acids: CASSDETGLAKNIQYF. The CDR3 nucleotides are TGTGCCAGCAGCGATGAGACAGGCCTAGCCAAAAACATTCAGTACTTC.

Here the CDR3 reads CASSFEVGHQAIMGTDTQYF. The CDR3 region has the DNA TGTGCCAGCAGTTTCGAAGTAGGCCATCAAGCCATCATGGGCACAGATACGCAGTATTTT. This sequence joins TRBV28 and TRBJ2-3; D remains ambiguous. The CDR3 has 20 residues. Germline values: CDR1 MDHEN, CDR2 SYDVKM. Trimming took off 3 bases at V and 1 base at J, with 26 bases between the two ends.

The chain uses TRBV19 and TRBJ1-2, with D maybe TRBD1 (6 bases). Germline lookup yields CDR1 LNHDA and CDR2 SQIVND (reference sequence). The CDR3 is 14 amino acids. Trimming took 5 bases from V and 4 from J, leaving 14 bases between them. The CDR3 nucleotides are TGTGCCAGTAGTGAGATGACAGGCTTCTATGGCTACACCTTC. Protein sequence: CASSEMTGFYGYTF. The whole variable domain, filled in from reference TRBV19 and TRBJ1-2, reads DGGITQSPKYLFRKEGQNVTLSCEQNLNHDAMYWYRQDPGQGLRLIYYSQIVNDFQKGDIAEGYSVSREKKESFPLTVTSAQKNPTAFYLCASSEMTGFYGYTFGSGTRLTVV.

This chain connects TRBV25-1 to TRBJ2-2, with D uncertain. The CDR3 loop spans 13 amino acids. The germline V gene has CDR1 MGHDK and CDR2 SYGVNS. V lost 2 bases, J lost 8 bases, and 9 bases lay in between. CDR3 in DNA: TGTGCCAGCAGTGAAGCTAGAGGTGGGGAGCTGTTTTTT. As protein: CASSEARGGELFF.

This chain uses TRBV7-9 with TRBJ2-3; D not resolved. This CDR3 contains 15 residues. Looked up from germline, CDR1 is SEHNR and CDR2 is FQNEAQ (reference sequence). V shed 3 bases and J shed 0 bases, with 10 bases lying between them. The CDR3 loop reads CASSFDMDSTDTQYF. The CDR3 nucleotides read TGTGCCAGCAGCTTCGATATGGACAGCACAGATACGCAGTATTTT.

The chain recombines TRBV28 with TRBJ1-2, with D possibly TRBD1 on 5 matching bases. CDR3 length equals 14 residues. Trimming shortened V by 8 bases and J by 11 bases, and 24 bases separated the two germline ends. Germline CDR1 is MDHEN and CDR2 is SYDVKM. This CDR3 is CASDFRQFPGRYTF. The CDR3 DNA reads TGTGCCAGCGACTTTCGACAGTTCCCCGGAAGGTACACCTTC.

This clone appeared once. V is TRBV11-2 and J is TRBJ2-7; D unresolved. The germline gives CDR1 SGHAT, CDR2 FQNNGV. V lost 1 base, J lost 1 base, and 14 bases lay in between. The CDR3 sequence is 16 residues long. CDR3 DNA: TGTGCCAGCAGCTTAGGGGGATTTTTCGGTTCCTACGAGCAGTACTTC. This encodes CASSLGGFFGSYEQYF.

This rearrangement joins TRBV11-2 to TRBJ2-3; no clear D gene. Germline values: CDR1 SGHAT, CDR2 FQNNGV. V dropped 5 bases and J dropped 0 bases, with 12 bases sitting between them. The CDR3 runs to 15 residues. Written as DNA, the CDR3 is TGTGCCAGCAGCCATATGCCCAGAAGCACAGATACGCAGTATTTT. Residues: CASSHMPRSTDTQYF.

In its sample, this clone was seen a few times. This rearrangement joins TRBV28 to TRBJ1-3; D call uncertain. CDR3 size: 15 residues. From germline, CDR1 is MDHEN and CDR2 SYDVKM. The V end lost 3 bases, the J end lost 4 bases, and 13 bases lay between the germline ends. In DNA, the CDR3 is TGTGCCAGCAGTTTCGACCGAGCGTTAGGAAACACCATATATTTT. Translated, it gives CASSFDRALGNTIYF. Supplemented by reference TRBV28 and TRBJ1-3, the full variable domain reads DVKVTQSSRYLVKRTGEKVFLECVQDMDHENMFWYRQDPGLGLRLIYFSYDVKMKEKGDIPEGYSVSREKKERFSLILESASTNQTSMYLCASSFDRALGNTIYFGEGSWLTVV.

The chain links TRBV25-1 to TRBJ1-3; D is unresolved. The CDR3 is 14 residues long. The germline gives CDR1 MGHDK, CDR2 SYGVNS. The V gene lost 2 bases and the J gene lost 4 bases, with 9 bases spanning the gap. The CDR3 spells CASSEGGSGNTIYF. CDR3 DNA: TGTGCCAGCAGTGAAGGAGGGTCAGGAAACACCATATATTTT.

The chain links TRBV4-3 to TRBJ2-1; unclear D gene. The CDR3 sequence is 14 residues long. CDR1 LGHNA and CDR2 YSLEER come from the germline V gene. Trimming stripped 4 bases from V and 4 bases from J, with 11 bases between. The DNA for the CDR3 is TGCGCCAGCAGCCCATCGGCCGGTTACAATGAGCAGTTCTTC. It encodes CASSPSAGYNEQFF.

V gene TRBV18 combines with J gene TRBJ2-1; D not resolved. Germline CDR1 KGHSH, CDR2 LQKENI. The CDR3 spans 14 residues. V was clipped by 2 bases and J by 6 bases, with 11 bases between them. As DNA, the CDR3 is TGTGCCAGCTCACCAATCTTTGACCGCAATGAGCAGTTCTTC. Translation gives CASSPIFDRNEQFF.

The genes are TRBV7-7 and TRBJ2-5; 10 bases are shared with TRBD2. Unmatched junction bases numbered 3, after V lost 1 base and J lost 4 bases. Germline lookup yields CDR1 SSHAT and CDR2 FNYEAQ (reference sequence). The CDR3 extends over 15 amino acids. CDR3 nucleotide sequence: TGTGCCAGCAGCTTAGGGCTAGCGGGGGCAGAGACCCAGTACTTC. It specifies CASSLGLAGAETQYF.

This sequence joins TRBV5-1 and TRBJ2-5; D is possibly TRBD2 (6 bases). The end of the DNA fits TRBJ2-7 better, so the J call may be wrong. Germline V gives CDR1 SGHRS, CDR2 YFSETQ. The CDR3 loop spans 15 amino acids. The CDR3 spells CASSLAWGGPDEQYF. The CDR3 DNA follows: TGCGCCAGCAGCTTGGCGTGGGGAGGACCGGACGAGCAGTACTTC.

This rearrangement joins TRBV5-1 to TRBJ1-3; D is uncertain. This CDR3 contains 16 residues. CDR1 is SGHRS, CDR2 YFSETQ, per germline. With 0 bases removed from V and 0 bases from J, the gap between germline ends came to 10 bases. CDR3 nucleotides: TGCGCCAGCAGCTTGGAGGGCAGCCCCTCTGGAAACACCATATATTTT. It specifies CASSLEGSPSGNTIYF.